This T cell receptor (beta chain) emerged from a study of vaccination and CD4 T cells after COVID-19. Study information: SARS-CoV-2 was confirmed by nasal swab PCR; disease was mild in several, severe in one. Blood was drawn a median around 72 days post second dose, range 14 to 241. Study-wide results and caveats: It was found that, in convalescent patients, 304 of 307 vaccine-specific clones were spike mono-reactive. Convalescent patients' median share of reactive clones seen only post-vaccination was 85% to 90%.

In regard to this clonotype: Its antigen is still unknown.

Each CDR3 protein gets one entry after TCRdb re-called the PCR reads with MiXCR. Counted here are tens of thousands of distinct CDR3 sequences, around 53% occurring once; the ten biggest clones make up around 1.1%. CDR1 is DFQATT and CDR2 is SNEGSKA in the germline V gene (reference sequence). The CDR3 is 12 amino acids. V was shortened by 4 bases and J by 2 bases, with 8 bases between the two germline ends. Source: CD4+ T cells from blood, taken before SARS-CoV-2 vaccination. This receptor was taken from a human donor who had recovered from COVID-19. The V call is TRBV20-1, the J call TRBJ2-5; D unresolved. The CDR3 protein is CSANFGQETQYF. DNA for the CDR3: TGCAGTGCTAATTTTGGGCAAGAGACCCAGTACTTC.